This T cell receptor (beta chain) appears in the sequencing data of a study of T cell changes during pregnancy in multiple sclerosis. The ends lost 0 bases at V and 11 bases at J; junction bases unmatched: 9. From germline, CDR1 is SGHRS and CDR2 YFSETQ. This CDR3 is built from 14 residues. Sequencing used immunoSEQ multiplex PCR; TCRdb keeps in-frame clones, though not all of them. The data hold about 36,000 clones, with 88% observed a single time. The chain carries TRBV5-1 and TRBJ2-7, with TRBD2 matching over 9 bases. This receptor was taken from a female donor with multiple sclerosis, enrolled in a pregnancy study. The specimen was CD4+ T cells from peripheral blood mononuclear cells, collected in the first trimester of pregnancy. The CDR3 loop reads CASSLGLAGEREYF. The CDR3 DNA reads TGCGCCAGCAGCTTGGGGTTAGCGGGAGAACGCGAGTACTTC.